This entry describes one T cell receptor beta chain. The sample comes from a study of blood T cell repertoires in COVID-19. Study overall: COVID-19 samples collected from the United States, Italy and Spain covered acute and convalescent phases. T cells, B-cell-depleted T cells, or PBMCs supplied cDNA or gDNA.

Germline V gene lookup returns CDR1 MDHEN and CDR2 SYDVKM. This CDR3 spans 13 amino acids. Losses at the gene ends were 3 bases for V and 5 bases for J; bases not matched to a gene: 4. Per the authors' pipeline: Nucleated cell counts were estimated from reference gene primer amplification. Some clones are missing from TCRdb's copy, which holds only in-frame ones; the method was immunoSEQ multiplex PCR. V and J calls and clone size are given by that table; D and trimming were obtained from the DNA. The data hold approximately 220,000 clones, with around 80% observed a single time. The sequence derives from a woman older than 75 with acute or convalescent COVID-19. The chain couples TRBV28 to TRBJ2-7, with 7 bases aligning to TRBD1. Sequenced: peripheral blood. The CDR3 protein is CASSFPGTDEQYF. The CDR3 bases are TGTGCCAGCAGTTTCCCTGGGACAGACGAGCAGTACTTC.